Below, one TCR beta chain is given with its context. Its antigen is not known. TCR alpha and TCR beta cDNA libraries carrying sample barcodes and UMIs were produced by 5'RACE using constant-segment primers. In TCRdb, the 5' RACE reads were re-called with MiXCR into one record per CDR3 protein. Of 40,000 to 60,000 distinct CDR3 sequences listed, 25% to 30% were seen once; the top ten hold just under 45%. This entry belongs to a study of T-cell memory formation after mild COVID-19. Study-wide findings and caveats: Later expanders leaned CD4+, whereas clones that contracted between day 15 and 85 were balanced CD4/CD8. Among clones peaking at day 37 in the second wave, SARS-CoV-2 specificity remained unconfirmed.

The CDR3 has 17 residues. CDR1 is LGHNA, CDR2 YSLEER, per germline. Unmatched junction bases numbered 20, after V lost 11 bases and J lost 4 bases. This clonotype originated in a man in his late teens or twenties who had mild COVID-19 (a few samples of this study predate the infection). Cell type and time point are not known. Sample: PBMCs or a T cell subset sorted from them (not recorded which). The chain employs TRBV4-3 and TRBJ2-7; 10 bases map to TRBD1. This chain's CDR3 is CAGSGATGTGEGYEQYF. CDR3 coding DNA: TGCGCCGGATCAGGGGCAACCGGGACAGGGGAGGGTTACGAGCAGTACTTC.